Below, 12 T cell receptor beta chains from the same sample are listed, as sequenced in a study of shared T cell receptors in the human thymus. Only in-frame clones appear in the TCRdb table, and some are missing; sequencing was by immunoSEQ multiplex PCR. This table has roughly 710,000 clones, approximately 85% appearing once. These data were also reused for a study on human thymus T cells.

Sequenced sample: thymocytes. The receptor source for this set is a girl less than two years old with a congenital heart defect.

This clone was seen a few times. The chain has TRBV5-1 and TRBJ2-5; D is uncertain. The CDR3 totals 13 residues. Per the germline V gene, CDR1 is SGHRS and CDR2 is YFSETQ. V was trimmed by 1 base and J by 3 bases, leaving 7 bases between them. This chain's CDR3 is CASSLRQEETQYF. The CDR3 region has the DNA TGCGCCAGCAGCTTGCGCCAGGAAGAGACCCAGTACTTC.

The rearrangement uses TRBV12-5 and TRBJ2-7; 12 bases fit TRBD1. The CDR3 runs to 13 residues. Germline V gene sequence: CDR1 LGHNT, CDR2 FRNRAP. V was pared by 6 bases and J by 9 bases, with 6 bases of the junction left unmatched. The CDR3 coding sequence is TGTGCTAGTGGCCGGGACAGGGGGCACGTGCAGTACTTC. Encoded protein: CASGRDRGHVQYF.

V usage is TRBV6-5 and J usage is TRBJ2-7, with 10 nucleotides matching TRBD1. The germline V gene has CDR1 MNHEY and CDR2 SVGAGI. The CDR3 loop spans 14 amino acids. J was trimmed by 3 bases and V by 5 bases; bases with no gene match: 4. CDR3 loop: CASSPRDRGYEQYF. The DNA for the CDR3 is TGTGCCAGCAGTCCCCGGGACAGGGGCTACGAGCAGTACTTC.

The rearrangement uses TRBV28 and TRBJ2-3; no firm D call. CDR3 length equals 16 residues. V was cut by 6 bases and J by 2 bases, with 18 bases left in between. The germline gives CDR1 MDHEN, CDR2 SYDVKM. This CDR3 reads CASSPPGRMVTDTQYF. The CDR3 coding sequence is TGTGCCAGCAGCCCTCCCGGTCGTATGGTCACAGATACGCAGTATTTT.

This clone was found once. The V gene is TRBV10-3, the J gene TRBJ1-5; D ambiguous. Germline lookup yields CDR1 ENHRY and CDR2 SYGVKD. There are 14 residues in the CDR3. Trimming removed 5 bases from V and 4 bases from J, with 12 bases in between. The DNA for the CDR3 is TGTGCCATCAGTCATCCGGGGATTAATCAGCCCCAGCATTTT. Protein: CAISHPGINQPQHF.

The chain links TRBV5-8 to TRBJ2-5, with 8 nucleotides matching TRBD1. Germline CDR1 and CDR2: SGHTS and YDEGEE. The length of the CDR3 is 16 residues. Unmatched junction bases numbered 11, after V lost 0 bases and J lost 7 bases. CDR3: CASSLVLGRGLGTQYF. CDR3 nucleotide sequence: TGTGCCAGCAGCTTGGTACTTGGCAGGGGGCTCGGGACCCAGTACTTC.

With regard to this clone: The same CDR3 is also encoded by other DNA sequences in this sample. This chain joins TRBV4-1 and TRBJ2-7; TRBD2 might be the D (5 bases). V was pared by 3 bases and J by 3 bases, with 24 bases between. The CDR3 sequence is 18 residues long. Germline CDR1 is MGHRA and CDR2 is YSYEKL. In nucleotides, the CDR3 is TGCGCCAGCAGCCAGTCTCGGACGGGATTTGGTCCCTACTACGAGCAGTACTTC. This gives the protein CASSQSRTGFGPYYEQYF.

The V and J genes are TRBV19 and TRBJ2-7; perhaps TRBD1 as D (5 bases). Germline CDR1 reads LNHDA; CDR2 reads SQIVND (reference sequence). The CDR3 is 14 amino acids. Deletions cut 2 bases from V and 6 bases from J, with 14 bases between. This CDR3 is CASSITLGAPEQYF. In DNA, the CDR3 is TGTGCCAGTAGTATAACCCTTGGGGCCCCCGAGCAGTACTTC.

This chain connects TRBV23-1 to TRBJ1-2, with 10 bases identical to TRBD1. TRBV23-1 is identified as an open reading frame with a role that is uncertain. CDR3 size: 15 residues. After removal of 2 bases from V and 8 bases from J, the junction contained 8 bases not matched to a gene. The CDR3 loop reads CASSQAGQGLGGYTF. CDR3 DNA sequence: TGCGCCAGCAGTCAAGCGGGACAGGGGCTAGGAGGCTACACCTTC.

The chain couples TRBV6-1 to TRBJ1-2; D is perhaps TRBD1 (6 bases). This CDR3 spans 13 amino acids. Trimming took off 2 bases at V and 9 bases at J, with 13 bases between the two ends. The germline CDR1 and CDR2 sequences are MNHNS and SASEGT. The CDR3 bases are TGTGCCAGCAGTGAACGAGGACAGAAGTGCTACACCTTC. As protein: CASSERGQKCYTF.

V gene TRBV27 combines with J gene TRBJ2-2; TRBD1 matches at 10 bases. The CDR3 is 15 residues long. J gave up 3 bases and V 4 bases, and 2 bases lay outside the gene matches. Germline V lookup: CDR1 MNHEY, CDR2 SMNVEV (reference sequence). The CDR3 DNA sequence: TGTGCCAGCAGTTCAGGGACAGGGGACACCGGGGAGCTGTTTTTT. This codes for CASSSGTGDTGELFF.

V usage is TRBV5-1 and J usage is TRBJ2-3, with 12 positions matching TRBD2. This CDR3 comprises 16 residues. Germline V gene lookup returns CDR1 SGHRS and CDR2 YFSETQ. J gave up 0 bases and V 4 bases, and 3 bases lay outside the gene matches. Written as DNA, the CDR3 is TGCGCCAGCAGCAGGACTAGCGGGGAGAGCACAGATACGCAGTATTTT. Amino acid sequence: CASSRTSGESTDTQYF. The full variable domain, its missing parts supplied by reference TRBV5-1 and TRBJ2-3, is KAGVTQTPRYLIKTRGQQVTLSCSPISGHRSVSWYQQTPGQGLQFLFEYFSETQRNKGNFPGRFSGRQFSNSRSEMNVSTLELGDSALYLCASSRTSGESTDTQYFGPGTRLTVL.